This TCR beta chain was captured by sequencing in a study of OX40 agonist ivuxolimab in advanced cancers. Study-wide context: The group had a mean age of around 64 years, ranged from roughly 23 to 79, and was roughly 80% male.

TCRdb's table, derived via immunoSEQ multiplex PCR, lists solely in-frame clones and lacks some. There are roughly 66,000 clones in the sample; 80% occur only once, and 1.2% lies in the top ten. Study results and limitations: Dosing at 0.1 to 3.0 mg/kg was accompanied by clonal expansion of CD4+ and CD8+ blood T cells by week 6. The antigens recognized by the expanded peripheral T cells, that is their antigen specificity, were not determined.

To note about this clone: Its antigen remains unknown.

The cohort excluded patients with autoimmune disease history or systemic immunosuppression. Germline CDR1 reads SEHNR; CDR2 reads FQNEAQ (reference sequence). V lost 7 bases and J 2 bases, leaving 9 bases between the germline ends. The CDR3 extends over 13 amino acids. This receptor was obtained from an adult with an advanced solid tumor such as melanoma, head and neck, liver or kidney cancer. This sequence joins TRBV7-9 and TRBJ1-3; D remains ambiguous. The input for sequencing was CD4+ or CD8+ T cells sorted from blood, taken in a trial of the OX40 agonist ivuxolimab. The CDR3, as DNA: TGTGCCAGCAACAAAGGCCCTGGAAACACCATATATTTT. As protein: CASNKGPGNTIYF.